The 19 T cell receptor beta chains below were found in one sample sequenced in a study of blood T cell repertoires in COVID-19 (dated by TCRdb to 2018 to 2020). Libraries were prepared through the immunoSEQ multiplex PCR assay. The source is immuneACCESS, and TCRdb retained only in-frame sequences with V and J called. Part of the clones is not carried over; for the studies checked, unresolved V genes explain less than half of this, and the remainder is unexplained. Within this sample are roughly 49,000 clones, with 75% to 85% of them counted one time only. The ten largest clones represent over 15% of the sample. Sample: peripheral blood. All receptors come from a middle-aged man with acute or convalescent COVID-19.

The rearrangement uses TRBV30 and TRBJ2-3, with D unclear. Germline values: CDR1 GTSNPN, CDR2 SVGIG (reference sequence). Trimming left V 3 bases short and J 0 bases short, with 10 bases between. This CDR3 region has 14 residues. For the CDR3, the DNA is TGTGCCTGGAGCGGTGCCGTTAGCACAGATACGCAGTATTTT. This codes for CAWSGAVSTDTQYF.

The V gene is TRBV6-5, the J gene TRBJ1-2, with D unresolved. The V end lost 6 bases, the J end lost 6 bases, and 14 bases lay between the germline ends. The V gene's germline CDR1 is MNHEY and CDR2 SVGAGI. This CDR3 is 13 amino acids long. Written as DNA, the CDR3 is TGTGCCAGCAGCTATATAACCGAGGATGGCTACACCTTC. Amino acid sequence: CASSYITEDGYTF.

The gene calls are TRBV7-9 and TRBJ2-4; D remains ambiguous. This CDR3 is built from 15 residues. Germline V gene data show CDR1 as SEHNR and CDR2 as FQNEAQ (reference sequence). V was shortened by 5 bases and J by 0 bases, with 11 bases between the two germline ends. CDR3: CASSLLDLAKNIQYF. DNA for the CDR3: TGTGCCAGCAGCCTTTTAGATCTAGCCAAAAACATTCAGTACTTC. The variable domain in full, completed from reference TRBV7-9 and TRBJ2-4, reads DTGVSQNPRHKITKRGQNVTFRCDPISEHNRLYWYRQTLGQGPEFLTYFQNEAQLEKSRLLSDRFSAERPKGSFSTLEIQRTEQGDSAMYLCASSLLDLAKNIQYFGAGTRLSVL.

The chain uses TRBV3-1 (or the pseudogene TRBV3-2) and TRBJ2-5; a weak D match, TRBD2 (6 bases). Trimming took off 0 bases at V and 5 bases at J, with 19 bases between the two ends. Germline loops: CDR1 LGHDT, CDR2 YNNKEL (reference sequence). The CDR3 is made up of 17 amino acids. Here the CDR3 reads CASSQDLFIWGEETQYF. The CDR3 coding sequence is TGTGCCAGCAGCCAAGATCTTTTTATATGGGGGGAGGAGACCCAGTACTTC.

This rearrangement joins TRBV7-9 to TRBJ2-1; possibly TRBD1 for D (6 bases). The CDR3 length is 15 residues. CDR1 SEHNR and CDR2 FQNEAQ come from the germline V gene (reference sequence). Trimming removed 4 bases at V and 3 bases at J, with 13 bases between. The CDR3 DNA reads TGTGCCAGCAGCTCCGACAGGAGGCTCTACAATGAGCAGTTCTTC. Its translation is CASSSDRRLYNEQFF.

This clone has just a few counts. The gene calls are TRBV5-5 and TRBJ2-7; D gene unclear. The germline V gene encodes CDR1 SGHKS and CDR2 YYEKEE (reference sequence). The CDR3 sequence is 14 residues long. V was cut by 0 bases and J by 4 bases, with 11 bases left in between. CDR3 in DNA: TGTGCCAGCAGCTTGGTAGAGAGGAGTTACGAGCAGTACTTC. The encoded protein is CASSLVERSYEQYF. The full variable domain, rest sourced from reference TRBV5-5 and TRBJ2-7, is DAGVTQSPTHLIKTRGQQVTLRCSPISGHKSVSWYQQVLGQGPQFIFQYYEKEERGRGNFPDRFSARQFPNYSSELNVNALLLGDSALYLCASSLVERSYEQYFGPGTRLTVT.

The chain recombines TRBV5-1 with TRBJ2-7; maybe TRBD1 (5 bases). The CDR3 is 13 residues long. The V gene's germline CDR1 is SGHRS and CDR2 YFSETQ. The CDR3 reads CASSLDGRDPPNV. The CDR3 nucleotides are TGCGCCAGCAGCTTGGACGGCAGGGATCCCCCAAACGTC.

The chain joins TRBV6-1 to TRBJ1-6; 8 bases are a match to TRBD1. Trimming cost V 2 bases and J 9 bases; bases outside gene matches: 6. Germline-derived CDR1 and CDR2 are MNHNS and SASEGT. The CDR3 sequence is 15 residues long. The CDR3 reads CASSELTGGASPLHF. For the CDR3, the DNA is TGTGCCAGCAGTGAACTTACAGGGGGTGCTTCACCCCTCCACTTT.

This chain joins TRBV5-1 and TRBJ2-5; 15 bases line up with TRBD2. Germline V gene lookup returns CDR1 SGHRS and CDR2 YFSETQ. This CDR3 has 18 amino acids. The V gene end was trimmed by 4 bases and the J gene end by 1 base; junction bases not matched to a gene: 8. The CDR3 loop reads CASSIGTSGGPGQETQYF. The CDR3 DNA reads TGCGCCAGCAGCATCGGGACTAGCGGGGGGCCCGGCCAAGAGACCCAGTACTTC.

V is TRBV10-1 and J is TRBJ2-3; 14 bases match TRBD2. CDR3 length: 16 residues. CDR1 and CDR2 (germline): WNHNN, SYGVQD (reference sequence). V shed 7 bases and J 4 bases; nucleotides not matched to a gene: 7. The CDR3 nucleotides read TGCGCCAGCACCCTGACTAGCGGGGGGGCCTCAGATACGCAGTATTTT. Translated: CASTLTSGGASDTQYF.

The CDR3 here is CASSFPNSQETQYF. CDR3 nucleotide sequence: TGTGCCAGCAGCTTTCCTAACAGCCAAGAGACCCAGTACTTC. J is TRBJ2-5 and V is TRBV5-6; no clear D. The CDR3 contains 14 residues. From germline, CDR1 is SGHDT and CDR2 YYEEEE. Trimming took off 2 bases at V and 1 base at J, with 9 bases between the two ends.

The rearrangement links TRBV27 to TRBJ1-1; 10 bases are shared with TRBD1. With 6 bases clipped from V and 10 bases from J, the junction kept 8 bases outside the gene matches. CDR3 size: 13 residues. Germline CDR1 reads MNHEY; CDR2 reads SMNVEV (reference sequence). CDR3 protein: CASRIRDRGPAFF. The CDR3 nucleotides read TGTGCCAGCAGAATCCGAGACAGGGGGCCAGCTTTCTTT.

The chain uses TRBV6-5 and TRBJ1-2; a possible D gene is TRBD1 (6 bases). CDR1 MNHEY and CDR2 SVGAGI come from the germline V gene. V gave up 2 bases and J gave up 8 bases, with 12 bases separating them. CDR3 length: 13 amino acids. The CDR3 sequence: CASSYKGDGGYTF. In nucleotides, the CDR3 is TGTGCCAGCAGTTACAAGGGGGACGGGGGCTACACCTTC.

This clone was observed a handful of times. The V gene is TRBV29-1, the J gene TRBJ2-1, with TRBD1 matching 11 bases. V trimming: 7 bases; J trimming: 4 bases; junction bases outside the gene matches: 6. The CDR3 length is 14 residues. CDR1 and CDR2 from the germline V gene are SQVTM and ANQGSEA. CDR3 sequence: CSAWTGGSYNEQFF. CDR3 nucleotide sequence: TGCAGCGCCTGGACAGGGGGCTCGTACAATGAGCAGTTCTTC.

The chain is built from TRBV2 and TRBJ1-6, with TRBD1 matching 10 bases. The CDR3 has 15 amino acids. Germline V lookup: CDR1 SNHLY, CDR2 FYNNEI. V lost 8 bases and J lost 7; bases outside the gene matches: 8. The CDR3 DNA sequence: TGTGCCAGCGAGGGACAGGGGACGCTCAATTCACCCCTCCACTTT. It is translated as CASEGQGTLNSPLHF.

The chain employs TRBV4-1 and TRBJ2-1; 7 bases match TRBD1. Germline CDR1 MGHRA, CDR2 YSYEKL. The CDR3 runs 15 residues. V lost 2 bases, J lost 6 bases, and 7 bases stayed unmatched. CDR3 amino acids: CASSQTGAETNEQFF. DNA of the CDR3: TGCGCCAGCAGCCAAACAGGGGCCGAGACCAATGAGCAGTTCTTC.

The V and J genes are TRBV10-3 and TRBJ2-5; TRBD1 agrees at 8 bases. The germline V gene has CDR1 ENHRY and CDR2 SYGVKD. CDR3 length: 14 residues. The ends lost 6 bases at V and 5 bases at J; junction bases unmatched: 8. CDR3 protein: CAISGDRSAETQYF. The DNA for the CDR3 is TGTGCCATCAGCGGGGACAGGAGTGCGGAGACCCAGTACTTC.

The chain joins TRBV7-9 to TRBJ1-2, with 8 bases lining up with TRBD1. The CDR3 consists of 14 residues. Unmatched junction bases numbered 5, after V lost 1 base and J lost 7 bases. Germline CDR1 SEHNR, CDR2 FQNEAQ (reference sequence). The CDR3 DNA sequence: TGTGCCAGCAGCTTAGGAGACAGGGGCAGTGGCTACACCTTC. Its translation is CASSLGDRGSGYTF. The complete variable domain, with remaining parts taken from reference TRBV7-9 and TRBJ1-2, reads DTGVSQNPRHKITKRGQNVTFRCDPISEHNRLYWYRQTLGQGPEFLTYFQNEAQLEKSRLLSDRFSAERPKGSFSTLEIQRTEQGDSAMYLCASSLGDRGSGYTFGSGTRLTVV.

This rearrangement joins TRBV2 to TRBJ2-2, with 9 nucleotides matching TRBD1. The CDR3 has 15 residues. The germline CDR1 and CDR2 sequences are SNHLY and FYNNEI. Trimming cost V 8 bases and J 1 base; bases outside gene matches: 5. The CDR3 sequence: CASERGQGNTGELFF. Written as DNA, the CDR3 is TGTGCCAGCGAAAGGGGACAGGGGAACACCGGGGAGCTGTTTTTT.